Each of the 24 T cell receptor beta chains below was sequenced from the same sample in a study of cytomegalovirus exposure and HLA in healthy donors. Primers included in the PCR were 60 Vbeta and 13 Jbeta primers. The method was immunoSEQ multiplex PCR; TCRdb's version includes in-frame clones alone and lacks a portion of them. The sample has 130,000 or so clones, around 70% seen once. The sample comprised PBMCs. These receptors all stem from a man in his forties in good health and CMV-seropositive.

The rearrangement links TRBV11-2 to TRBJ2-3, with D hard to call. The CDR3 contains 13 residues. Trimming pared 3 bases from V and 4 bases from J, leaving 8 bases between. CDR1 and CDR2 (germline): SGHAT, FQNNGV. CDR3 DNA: TGTGCCAGCAGCTTGCTAGGCGCAGATACGCAGTATTTT. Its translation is CASSLLGADTQYF.

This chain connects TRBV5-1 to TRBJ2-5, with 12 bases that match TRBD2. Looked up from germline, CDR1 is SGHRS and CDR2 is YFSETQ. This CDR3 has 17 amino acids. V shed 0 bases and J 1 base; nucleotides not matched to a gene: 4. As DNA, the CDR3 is TGCGCCAGCAGCTTGGCCACGACTAGCGGGGGCCAAGAGACCCAGTACTTC. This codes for CASSLATTSGGQETQYF.

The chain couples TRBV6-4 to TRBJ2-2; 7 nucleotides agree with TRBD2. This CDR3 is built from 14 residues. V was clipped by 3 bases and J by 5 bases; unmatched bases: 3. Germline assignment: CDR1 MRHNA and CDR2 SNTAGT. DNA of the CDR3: TGTGCCAGCAGTGAGAAGGGAGGGACCGGGGAGCTGTTTTTT. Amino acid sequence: CASSEKGGTGELFF.

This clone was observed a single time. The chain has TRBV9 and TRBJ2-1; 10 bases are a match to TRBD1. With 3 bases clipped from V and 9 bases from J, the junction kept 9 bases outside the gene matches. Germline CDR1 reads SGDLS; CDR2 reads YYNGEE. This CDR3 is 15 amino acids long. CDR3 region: CASSERTGGVLEQFF. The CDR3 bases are TGTGCCAGCAGCGAAAGGACAGGGGGAGTGCTTGAGCAGTTCTTC.

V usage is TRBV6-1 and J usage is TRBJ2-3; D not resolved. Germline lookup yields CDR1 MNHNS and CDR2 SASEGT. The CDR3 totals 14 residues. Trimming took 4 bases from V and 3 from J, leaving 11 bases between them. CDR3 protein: CASSVVRRTDTQYF. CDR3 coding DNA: TGTGCCAGCAGTGTGGTCAGGCGTACAGATACGCAGTATTTT.

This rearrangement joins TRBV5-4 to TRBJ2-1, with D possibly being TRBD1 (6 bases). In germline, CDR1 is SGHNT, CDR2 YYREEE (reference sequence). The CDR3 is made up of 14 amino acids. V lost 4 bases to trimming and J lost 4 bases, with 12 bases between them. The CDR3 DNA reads TGTGCCAGCAGCCTCGGACAGTTATACAATGAGCAGTTCTTC. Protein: CASSLGQLYNEQFF. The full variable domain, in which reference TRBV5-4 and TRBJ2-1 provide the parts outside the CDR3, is ETGVTQSPTHLIKTRGQQVTLRCSSQSGHNTVSWYQQALGQGPQFIFQYYREEENGRGNFPPRFSGLQFPNYSSELNVNALELDDSALYLCASSLGQLYNEQFFGPGTRLTVL.

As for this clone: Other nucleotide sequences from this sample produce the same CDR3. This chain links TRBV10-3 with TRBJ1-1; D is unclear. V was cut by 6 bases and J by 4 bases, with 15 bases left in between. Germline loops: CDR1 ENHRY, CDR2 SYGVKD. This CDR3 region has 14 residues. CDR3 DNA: TGTGCCATCAGCGTGACGGGAGGGATCACTGAAGCTTTCTTT. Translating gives CAISVTGGITEAFF.

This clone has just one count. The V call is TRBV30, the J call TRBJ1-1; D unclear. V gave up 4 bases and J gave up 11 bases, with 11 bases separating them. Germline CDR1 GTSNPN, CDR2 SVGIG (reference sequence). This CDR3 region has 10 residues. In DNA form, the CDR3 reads TGTGCCTGGATTCCAGGAAGGGCTTTCTTT. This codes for CAWIPGRAFF.

CDR3 coding DNA: TGTGCCAGCAGTGAAGGGGCCGGGACAGCTAATTCACCCCTCCACTTT. This sequence encodes CASSEGAGTANSPLHF. The chain combines TRBV2 with TRBJ1-6; 7 nucleotides line up with TRBD1. Unmatched junction bases numbered 6, after V lost 1 base and J lost 6 bases. From germline, CDR1 is SNHLY and CDR2 FYNNEI. This CDR3 has 16 residues. The variable domain in full, with the rest retrieved from reference TRBV2 and TRBJ1-6, is EPEVTQTPSHQVTQMGQEVILRCVPISNHLYFYWYRQILGQKVEFLVSFYNNEISEKSEIFDDQFSVERPDGSNFTLKIRSTKLEDSAMYFCASSEGAGTANSPLHFGNGTRLTVT.

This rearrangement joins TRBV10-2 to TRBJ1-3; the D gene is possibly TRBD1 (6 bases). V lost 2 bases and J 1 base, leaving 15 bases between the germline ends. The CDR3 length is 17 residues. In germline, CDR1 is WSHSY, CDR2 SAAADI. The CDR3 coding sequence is TGCGCCAGCAGTGAGAGGAACACAGGGTATTCTGGAAACACCATATATTTT. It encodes CASSERNTGYSGNTIYF.

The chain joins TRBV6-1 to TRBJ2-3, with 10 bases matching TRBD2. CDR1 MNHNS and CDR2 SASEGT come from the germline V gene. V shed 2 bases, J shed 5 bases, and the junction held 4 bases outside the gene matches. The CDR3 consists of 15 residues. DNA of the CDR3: TGTGCCAGCAGTGAATCTAGCGGGGGCGTAGATACGCAGTATTTT. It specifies CASSESSGGVDTQYF.

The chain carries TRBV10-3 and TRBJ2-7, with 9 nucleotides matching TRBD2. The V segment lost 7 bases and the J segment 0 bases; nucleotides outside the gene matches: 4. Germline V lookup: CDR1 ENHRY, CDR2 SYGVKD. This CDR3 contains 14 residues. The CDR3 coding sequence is TGTGCCATCATGTCTAGCGGGGCCTCCTACGAGCAGTACTTC. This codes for CAIMSSGASYEQYF.

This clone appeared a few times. The CDR3 bases are TGTGCCAGCAGTAAAATCGGACAGTTTAGCTCCTATAATTCACCCCTCCACTTT. It yields the protein CASSKIGQFSSYNSPLHF. V is TRBV27 and J is TRBJ1-6, with TRBD1 as a possible D gene (6 bases). V dropped 5 bases and J dropped 0 bases, with 17 bases sitting between them. The germline V gene encodes CDR1 MNHEY and CDR2 SMNVEV (reference sequence). The CDR3 is 18 residues long.

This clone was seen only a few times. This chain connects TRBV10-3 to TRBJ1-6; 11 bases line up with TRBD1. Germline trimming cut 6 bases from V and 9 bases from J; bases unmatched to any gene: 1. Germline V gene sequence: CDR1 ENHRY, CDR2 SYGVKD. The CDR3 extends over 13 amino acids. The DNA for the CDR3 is TGTGCCATCAGAGGGACAGGGGGTTCACCCCTCCACTTT. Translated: CAIRGTGGSPLHF.

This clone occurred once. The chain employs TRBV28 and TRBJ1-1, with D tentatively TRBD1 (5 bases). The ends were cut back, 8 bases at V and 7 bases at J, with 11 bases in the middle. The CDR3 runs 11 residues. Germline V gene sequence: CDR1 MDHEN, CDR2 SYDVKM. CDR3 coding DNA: TGTGCCAGCCGGGGGACCCGTGAAGCTTTCTTT. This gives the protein CASRGTREAFF.

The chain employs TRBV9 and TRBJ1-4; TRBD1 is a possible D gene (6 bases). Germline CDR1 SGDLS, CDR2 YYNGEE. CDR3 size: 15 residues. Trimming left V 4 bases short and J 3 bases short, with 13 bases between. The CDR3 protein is CASSLKQGANEKLFF. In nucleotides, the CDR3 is TGTGCCAGCAGCTTAAAACAGGGAGCTAATGAAAAACTGTTTTTT.

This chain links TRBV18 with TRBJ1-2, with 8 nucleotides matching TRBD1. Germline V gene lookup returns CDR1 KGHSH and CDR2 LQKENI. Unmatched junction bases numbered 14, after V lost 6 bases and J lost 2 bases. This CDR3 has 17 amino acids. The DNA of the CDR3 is TGTGCCAGCTCTGTCGCGCCCCAGGGGGCGCAAAACTATGGCTACACCTTC. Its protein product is CASSVAPQGAQNYGYTF.

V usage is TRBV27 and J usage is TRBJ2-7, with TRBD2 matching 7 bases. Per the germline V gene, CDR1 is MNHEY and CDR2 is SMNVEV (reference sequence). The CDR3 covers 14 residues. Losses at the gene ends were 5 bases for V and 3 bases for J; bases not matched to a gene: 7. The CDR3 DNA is TGTGCCAGCAGTCAGACTAGCCCAAGCTACGAGCAGTACTTC. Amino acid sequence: CASSQTSPSYEQYF.

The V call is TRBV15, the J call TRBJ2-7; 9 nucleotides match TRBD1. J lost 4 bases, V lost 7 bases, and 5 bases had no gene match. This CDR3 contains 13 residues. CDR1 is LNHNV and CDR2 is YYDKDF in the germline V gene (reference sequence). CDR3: CATTATGGYEQYF. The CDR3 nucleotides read TGTGCCACCACCGCGACAGGGGGATACGAGCAGTACTTC.

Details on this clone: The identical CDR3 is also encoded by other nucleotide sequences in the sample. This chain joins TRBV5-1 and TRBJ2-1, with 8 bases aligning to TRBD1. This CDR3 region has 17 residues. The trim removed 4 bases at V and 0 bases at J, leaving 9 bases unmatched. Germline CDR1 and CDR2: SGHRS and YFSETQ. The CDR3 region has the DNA TGCGCCAGCAGCCCGGATTTGGGGACAGGCTCCTACAATGAGCAGTTCTTC. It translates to CASSPDLGTGSYNEQFF. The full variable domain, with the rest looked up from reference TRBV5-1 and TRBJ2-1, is KAGVTQTPRYLIKTRGQQVTLSCSPISGHRSVSWYQQTPGQGLQFLFEYFSETQRNKGNFPGRFSGRQFSNSRSEMNVSTLELGDSALYLCASSPDLGTGSYNEQFFGPGTRLTVL.

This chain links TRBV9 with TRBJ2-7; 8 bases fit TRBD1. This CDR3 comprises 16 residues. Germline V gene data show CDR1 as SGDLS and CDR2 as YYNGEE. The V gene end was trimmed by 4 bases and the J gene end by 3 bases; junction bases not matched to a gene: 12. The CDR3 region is CASSRAGQGSFYEQYF. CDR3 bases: TGTGCCAGCAGCCGGGCCGGACAGGGTTCCTTCTACGAGCAGTACTTC. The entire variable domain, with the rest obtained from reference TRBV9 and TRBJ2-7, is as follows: DSGVTQTPKHLITATGQRVTLRCSPRSGDLSVYWYQQSLDQGLQFLIQYYNGEERAKGNILERFSAQQFPDLHSELNLSSLELGDSALYFCASSRAGQGSFYEQYFGPGTRLTVT.

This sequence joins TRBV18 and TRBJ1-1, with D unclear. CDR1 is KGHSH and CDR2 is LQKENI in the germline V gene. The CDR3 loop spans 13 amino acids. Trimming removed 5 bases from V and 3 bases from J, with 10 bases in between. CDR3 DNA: TGTGCCAGCTCATCGACACAATACACTGAAGCTTTCTTT. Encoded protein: CASSSTQYTEAFF. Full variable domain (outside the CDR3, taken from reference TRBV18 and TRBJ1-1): NAGVMQNPRHLVRRRGQEARLRCSPMKGHSHVYWYRQLPEEGLKFMVYLQKENIIDESGMPKERFSAEFPKEGPSILRIQQVVRGDSAAYFCASSSTQYTEAFFGQGTRLTVV.

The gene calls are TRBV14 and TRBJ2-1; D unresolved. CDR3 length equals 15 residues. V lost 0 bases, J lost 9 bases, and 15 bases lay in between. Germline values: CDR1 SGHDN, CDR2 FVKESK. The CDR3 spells CASSQDRGSSLEQFF. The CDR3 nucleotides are TGTGCCAGCAGCCAAGATCGAGGCAGCTCACTTGAGCAGTTCTTC.

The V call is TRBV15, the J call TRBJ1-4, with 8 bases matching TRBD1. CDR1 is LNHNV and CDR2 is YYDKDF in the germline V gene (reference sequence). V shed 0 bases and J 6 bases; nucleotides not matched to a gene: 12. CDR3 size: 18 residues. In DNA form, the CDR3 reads TGTGCCACCAGCAGAGATAACTCTGTGAACAGGGGGGATGAAAAACTGTTTTTT. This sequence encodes CATSRDNSVNRGDEKLFF.